These T cell receptor beta chains were read from a single sample in a study of response to subunit inactivated influenza vaccine. TCRdb reanalysed the RT-PCR reads using MiXCR and keeps one entry per CDR3 protein. The table shows under 950,000 distinct CDR3 sequences, with 21% occurring only once. The sample consisted of PBMCs from blood, taken 5 days after vaccination. These TCRs come from a man between 50 and 59 years old who received an inactivated influenza vaccine. Each CDR3 is given with its conserved first and last residue.

J	V	CDR3
TRBJ2-5	TRBV29-1	CSVEAGQGETQYF
TRBJ2-5	TRBV29-1	CSDRASGATQETQYF
TRBJ1-1	TRBV6-1	CASSLRIPGTEAFF
TRBJ1-2	TRBV7-9	CASSETGTAGYTF
TRBJ2-1	TRBV7-9	CASSVGPYNEQFF
TRBJ2-3	TRBV10-3	CATSGLAGGPRDTQYF
TRBJ2-4	TRBV20-1	CSAPGVENIQYF
TRBJ2-3	TRBV20-1	CSAPELAGNTDTQYF
TRBJ2-7	TRBV28	CASGGGSLVREQYF
TRBJ2-1	TRBV28	CASSEQYNEQFF
TRBJ1-6	TRBV12-3/TRBV12-4	CASSLARLNRPIPLHF
TRBJ2-5	TRBV20-1	CSARAPLGGGGETQYF
TRBJ2-1	TRBV4-3	CASSVYDSPRGEQFF
TRBJ2-1	TRBV7-9	CASSRGRNEQFF
TRBJ2-1	TRBV12-3/TRBV12-4	CASSWASGSNEQFF
TRBJ2-1	TRBV28	CASRGGTGGHNEQFF
TRBJ2-1	TRBV5-1	CASSPGGGGGNEQFF
TRBJ1-1	TRBV20-1	CSARGQAPNTEAFF
TRBJ1-6	TRBV5-1	CASSLSSGARSPLHF
TRBJ2-7	TRBV7-9	CASSLVWAEQYF
TRBJ2-2	TRBV4-3	CASSKGLAGVSGELFF
TRBJ2-1	TRBV12-3/TRBV12-4	CASSSDICEQFF
TRBJ1-5	TRBV7-2	CASSLEVGRNSQPQHF
TRBJ1-1	TRBV5-1	CASSSETGNTEAFF
TRBJ1-1	TRBV15	CATRPGTGVRKNTEAFF
TRBJ1-1	TRBV21-1	CASSKQAPGGPNTEAFF
TRBJ1-2	TRBV7-9	CASSTRDSNYGYTF
TRBJ2-1	TRBV10-3	CAISAGGPPRLEQFF
TRBJ2-7	TRBV3-1	CASCLAVRSYEQYF
TRBJ1-3	TRBV3-1	CASSRDSSSGNTIYF
TRBJ2-7	TRBV20-1	CSAPGWTSGSEQYF
TRBJ2-1	TRBV12-3/TRBV12-4	CASKLAGGPWEQFF
TRBJ2-7	TRBV6-1	CASSLRGPRFGQYF
TRBJ2-7	TRBV30	CAWSVESRSYEQYF
TRBJ2-2	TRBV3-1	CASSQDTLTAWNTGELFF
TRBJ2-5	TRBV12-3/TRBV12-4	CASTTRGQETQYF
TRBJ2-1	TRBV5-5	CASSRPGQGWNEQFF
TRBJ2-7	TRBV29-1	CSVTRGTAYEQYF
TRBJ2-2	TRBV11-2	CASSPLTDGLAGELFF
TRBJ2-5	TRBV7-8	CASSPHSGAQETQYF
TRBJ1-1	TRBV5-1	CTSSLEAAGATEAFF
TRBJ2-7	TRBV20-1	CSARLASGRISYEQYF
TRBJ1-5	TRBV6-1	CASSEAGGVQPQHF
TRBJ2-5	TRBV5-5	CASSAFGETQYF
TRBJ2-5	TRBV6-1	CASRGRSLGETQYF
TRBJ2-3	TRBV29-1	CSVQTSLDTQYF
TRBJ2-7	TRBV15	CATSVEKGPSYEQYF
TRBJ2-7	TRBV2	CASRQALAVSYEQYF
TRBJ2-7	TRBV5-1	CASSLWGPNGQGSSYEQYF
TRBJ1-1	TRBV4-3	CASSQEIGGENTEAFF
TRBJ2-7	TRBV6-2/TRBV6-3	CASSYKLDYEQYF
TRBJ2-4	TRBV7-2	CASSLGTGSIQYF
TRBJ2-3	TRBV20-1	CSAPRVAHTDTQYF
TRBJ1-2	TRBV5-1	CASSLGQLSGYTF
TRBJ1-5	TRBV12-3/TRBV12-4	CASNGQGNQPQHF
TRBJ2-2	TRBV6-2/TRBV6-3	CASSYYGQGGGELFF
TRBJ2-5	TRBV15	CATQEWGEQDTQYF
TRBJ2-7	TRBV7-9	CASTLETRPDSYEQYF
TRBJ1-2	TRBV4-2	CASSQERGAGYGYTF
TRBJ2-1	TRBV12-3/TRBV12-4	CASSSIGVGEQFF